What follows is one T cell receptor (beta chain) and its context. The data originate from a study of neoadjuvant nivolumab and ipilimumab in lung cancer. Trimming took off 4 bases at V and 1 base at J, with 14 bases between the two ends. The CDR3 runs to 15 residues. From germline, CDR1 is SGHRS and CDR2 YFSETQ. Only in-frame clones appear in the TCRdb table, and some are missing; sequencing was by immunoSEQ multiplex PCR. Of tens of thousands of clones listed, 75% to 90% are singletons. The chain has TRBV5-1 and TRBJ1-2; weak D call: TRBD1 (6 bases). The receptor was derived from an adult with non-small cell lung cancer. The sample here was peripheral blood, taken before neoadjuvant nivolumab, alone or with ipilimumab. The CDR3 DNA is TGCGCCAGCAGCACCGGACAGACTAATAACTATGGCTACACCTTC. It is translated as CASSTGQTNNYGYTF.